This entry lists 5 T cell receptor beta chains sequenced from one sample in a study of T cell repertoires in cytomegalovirus infection. TCRdb recomputed calls from the reads with MiXCR, one row per CDR3 protein. The table shows around 100,000 distinct CDR3 sequences, with around 22% occurring only once. The material sequenced was CD8+ T cells from PBMCs. The source is a human donor in good health (CMV status not recorded). Some clones in this sample may be carry-over from other donors' samples.

This clonotype was detected many times. The chain carries TRBV10-2 and TRBJ1-1, with no clear D. Germline V CDR1 and CDR2: WSHSY, SAAADI. The CDR3 contains 14 residues. V lost 3 bases and J 1 base, leaving 9 bases between the germline ends. The DNA of the CDR3 is TGCGCCAGCAGTGAAAGCTCAGGGAACACTGAAGCTTTCTTT. This translates into CASSESSGNTEAFF.

V is TRBV7-9 and J is TRBJ2-1; D is unclear. From germline, CDR1 is SEHNR and CDR2 FQNEAQ (reference sequence). V was pared by 3 bases and J by 5 bases, with 8 bases between. The length of the CDR3 is 13 residues. CDR3 DNA: TGTGCCAGCAGCTTGACGGCGGACAATGAGCAGTTCTTC. Translation: CASSLTADNEQFF.

This clonotype was seen only a few times. The chain carries TRBV2 and TRBJ2-5; 11 bases match TRBD2. Looked up from germline, CDR1 is SNHLY and CDR2 is FYNNEI. V trimming: 2 bases; J trimming: 4 bases; junction bases outside the gene matches: 9. This CDR3 spans 17 amino acids. The DNA for the CDR3 is TGTGCCAGCAGTGAAATGGGACTAGCGGAGGAGGGAGAGACCCAGTACTTC. Translation: CASSEMGLAEEGETQYF.

This clonotype came up many times. This chain joins TRBV7-2 and TRBJ1-1; a weak D match, TRBD1 (5 bases). The V and J ends lost 8 bases and 6 bases respectively, with 22 bases between them. Per the germline V gene, CDR1 is SGHTA and CDR2 is FQGNSA. The CDR3 extends over 15 amino acids. The CDR3 region has the DNA TGTGCCAGCCAAGGGTTCCCCTCGCTCAGGGCTGAAGCTTTCTTT. It specifies CASQGFPSLRAEAFF.

This clonotype has more than one count but fewer than ten. The rearrangement links TRBV29-1 to TRBJ1-3; D not certain. CDR1 is SQVTM and CDR2 is ANQGSEA in the germline V gene. The CDR3 sequence is 14 residues long. V gave up 4 bases and J gave up 0 bases, with 10 bases separating them. The CDR3 sequence is CSVVESSSGNTIYF. The CDR3 nucleotides are TGCAGCGTTGTGGAATCTAGCTCTGGAAACACCATATATTTT.